The rows below give T cell receptor beta chains drawn from one sample of a study of TIL therapy for anti-PD-1-resistant metastatic lung cancer. The repertoire was sequenced with immunoSEQ multiplex PCR; TCRdb's copy has only in-frame clones and lacks some. The sample includes under 100,000 clones, about 71% of them seen just once. The sample consisted of tumor tissue, taken at baseline. The source of these receptors is a person between 25 and 80 years old with non-small cell lung cancer. Each CDR3 is given with its conserved first and last residue. A D gene is named only where the DNA matches it firmly. Size is omitted from some rows. Given values are once, few, many or a class for expanded clones.

J gene: TRBJ1-5; V gene: TRBV29-1; D gene: NA; CDR3 length: 13; clone size: NA; CDR3 DNA: TGCAGCGTTGCTACGGACAAAAACCAGCCCCAGCATTTT; CDR3 protein: CSVATDKNQPQHF
J gene: TRBJ1-1; V gene: TRBV27; D gene: TRBD1; CDR3 length: 16; clone size: NA; CDR3 DNA: TGTGCCAGCAGCCAAGGGACAGGGTATATGAACACTGAAGCTTTCTTT; CDR3 protein: CASSQGTGYMNTEAFF
J gene: TRBJ2-3; V gene: TRBV11-2; D gene: TRBD2; CDR3 length: 19; clone size: NA; CDR3 DNA: TGTGCCAGCAGCTTAATGACTAGCGGGGGACCCGGTAACACAGATACGCAGTATTTT; CDR3 protein: CASSLMTSGGPGNTDTQYF
J gene: TRBJ2-5; V gene: TRBV4-3; D gene: NA; CDR3 length: 15; clone size: NA; CDR3 DNA: TGCGCCAGCAGCCAAGGTGGAGGGGGGTGGGAGACCCAGTACTTC; CDR3 protein: CASSQGGGGWETQYF
J gene: TRBJ2-7; V gene: TRBV7-2; D gene: TRBD2; CDR3 length: 18; clone size: NA; CDR3 DNA: TGTGCCAGCAGCTACCAACTAGCGGGAGGCGGGCGCTCCTACGAGCAGTACTTC; CDR3 protein: CASSYQLAGGGRSYEQYF
J gene: TRBJ2-5; V gene: TRBV6-5; D gene: NA; CDR3 length: 14; clone size: NA; CDR3 DNA: TGTGCCAGCAGTCCTCTTGGGGGGTGGGAGACCCAGTACTTC; CDR3 protein: CASSPLGGWETQYF
J gene: TRBJ1-1; V gene: TRBV7-9; D gene: TRBD1; CDR3 length: 15; clone size: NA; CDR3 DNA: TGTGCCAGCAGCTTTGTCGGACAGGGCTACACTGAAGCTTTCTTT; CDR3 protein: CASSFVGQGYTEAFF
J gene: TRBJ2-3; V gene: TRBV24-1; D gene: NA; CDR3 length: 19; clone size: NA; CDR3 DNA: TGTGCCACCAGTGATTTCCAATATAAACAGGGATCCCGCGCAGATACGCAGTATTTT; CDR3 protein: CATSDFQYKQGSRADTQYF
J gene: TRBJ1-5; V gene: TRBV15; D gene: NA; CDR3 length: 16; clone size: NA; CDR3 DNA: TGTGCCACCAGCAGAGATATGAGGGGCGGGTGGCAGCCCCAGCATTTT; CDR3 protein: CATSRDMRGGWQPQHF
J gene: TRBJ2-3; V gene: TRBV7-9; D gene: NA; CDR3 length: 17; clone size: NA; CDR3 DNA: TGTGCCAGCAGCTACAGACAGACAGGAGAACACACAGATACGCAGTATTTT; CDR3 protein: CASSYRQTGEHTDTQYF
J gene: TRBJ1-6; V gene: TRBV3-1/TRBV3-2; D gene: NA; CDR3 length: 13; clone size: few; CDR3 DNA: TGTGCCAGCAGCCCGAACTACCTAGAACCCCTCCACTTT; CDR3 protein: CASSPNYLEPLHF
J gene: TRBJ1-3; V gene: TRBV5-1; D gene: NA; CDR3 length: 14; clone size: few; CDR3 DNA: TGCGCCAGCAGCTTGGAAGGGATCGGAAACACCATATATTTT; CDR3 protein: CASSLEGIGNTIYF